This TCR beta chain was identified in a study of CD8+ T cells in alopecia areata. The wider study: After 6 to 18 months of tofacitinib, follow-up continued 6 months off drug. Study-level points and caveats: Scalp clonality and expanded CD8+ clones among the top 100 were significantly decreased by tofacitinib. Scalp samples also contribute reads from the resident alphabeta T cells found in normal skin.

TCR sequencing used cDNA made by reverse transcription of extracted RNA. TCRdb's copy holds only in-frame clones and misses some; the assay was immunoSEQ multiplex PCR. The sample includes around 300,000 clones, around three fifths seen only once; the top ten take 0.75% to 0.95%. Germline CDR1 and CDR2: GTSNPN and SVGIG (reference sequence). Losses at the gene ends were 1 base for V and 1 base for J; bases not matched to a gene: 2. The CDR3 spans 14 residues. Points on this clone: Its antigen is unidentified.

The treatment was: oral pan-JAK inhibitor, 5-10 mg twice daily. Isolation of CD4+ and CD8+ T cells from PBMCs was achieved by sorting. This clonotype was sampled from a human donor with alopecia areata. The V gene is TRBV30, the J gene TRBJ1-1, with 8 bases matching TRBD1. The material was CD4+ T cells sorted from blood, obtained at week 52, from a patient treated with tofacitinib. The DNA for the CDR3 is TGTGCCTGGAGTGCAGGGGGCAAGAACACTGAAGCTTTCTTT. Protein sequence: CAWSAGGKNTEAFF. The variable domain in full, completed from reference TRBV30 and TRBJ1-1, reads SQTIHQWPATLVQPVGSPLSLECTVEGTSNPNLYWYRQAAGRGLQLLFYSVGIGQISSEVPQNLSASRPQDRQFILSSKKLLLSDSGFYLCAWSAGGKNTEAFFGQGTRLTVV.